One sample yielded the 15 T cell receptor beta chains listed below, sequenced in a study of blood T cell repertoires in COVID-19. The assay was immunoSEQ multiplex PCR, and TCRdb's table has in-frame clones only and misses some. The sample has about 150,000 clones, over 65% seen once. The sample comprised peripheral blood. These receptors were obtained from a human donor in a cohort sampled during active COVID-19.

This clone appeared once. The chain links TRBV6-5 to TRBJ2-7; maybe TRBD1 (5 bases). This CDR3 is 13 amino acids long. Germline CDR1 is MNHEY and CDR2 is SVGAGI. The V and J ends lost 4 bases and 0 bases respectively, with 7 bases between them. The CDR3 DNA follows: TGTGCCAGCAGTTTACAGGACTCCTACGAGCAGTACGTC. Translating it yields CASSLQDSYEQYV.

The gene calls are TRBV28 and TRBJ2-7, with D perhaps matching TRBD2 (5 bases). The CDR3 length is 15 residues. CDR1 and CDR2 from the germline V gene are MDHEN and SYDVKM. V lost 4 bases to trimming and J lost 0 bases, with 13 bases between them. The CDR3 protein is CASSSEGPNSYEQYF. The CDR3 nucleotides read TGTGCCAGCAGTTCTGAGGGCCCTAACTCCTACGAGCAGTACTTC.

This rearrangement joins TRBV25-1 to TRBJ2-5, with 9 bases identical to TRBD1. The CDR3 is 15 amino acids. V was clipped by 5 bases and J by 4 bases; unmatched bases: 8. CDR1 is MGHDK, CDR2 SYGVNS, per germline. DNA of the CDR3: TGTGCCAGCAGTTCGACAGGGGGGTTCGGAGAGACCCAGTACTTC. As protein: CASSSTGGFGETQYF.

J is TRBJ1-2 and V is TRBV28; TRBD1 matches 9 bases. Trimming removed 8 bases from V and 6 bases from J; junction bases left unmatched: 7. The germline gives CDR1 MDHEN, CDR2 SYDVKM. The CDR3 runs to 13 residues. This CDR3 is CASFATGGNGYTF. The CDR3 DNA is TGTGCCAGCTTTGCGACAGGGGGGAATGGCTACACCTTC.

The genes are TRBV18 and TRBJ2-3; D is possibly TRBD2 (5 bases). Germline V gene sequence: CDR1 KGHSH, CDR2 LQKENI. The CDR3 totals 13 residues. Trimming took off 1 base at V and 6 bases at J, with 8 bases between the two ends. This CDR3 is CASSPRTGDTQYF. The CDR3 nucleotides read TGTGCCAGCTCACCACGGACGGGGGATACGCAGTATTTT.

The genes are TRBV4-2 and TRBJ2-1; 7 bases map to TRBD2. With V trimmed by 4 bases and J by 0 bases, 3 bases remained unmatched. The CDR3 is 15 amino acids. Germline V gene sequence: CDR1 LGHNA, CDR2 YNFKEQ. The CDR3 coding sequence is TGTGCCAGCAGCCCTAGCGGCGGCTCCTACAATGAGCAGTTCTTC. Translation gives CASSPSGGSYNEQFF.

The rearrangement links TRBV4-2 to TRBJ2-7; the match to TRBD1 covers 9 bases. The germline V gene has CDR1 LGHNA and CDR2 YNFKEQ. V dropped 3 bases and J dropped 3; count of bases not matched to a gene: 6. The CDR3 is 15 amino acids. The CDR3 DNA follows: TGTGCCAGCAGCCAGGGGACAGGGAGCGGCTACGAGCAGTACTTC. Translation gives CASSQGTGSGYEQYF.

The chain is built from TRBV18 and TRBJ2-4; tentatively, D is TRBD2 (6 bases). The germline V gene has CDR1 KGHSH and CDR2 LQKENI. Trimming shortened V by 3 bases and J by 8 bases, and 11 bases separated the two germline ends. The CDR3 runs 13 residues. CDR3 DNA: TGTGCCAGCTCACCTAGCGGAGGGGACATTCAGTACTTC. Its protein is CASSPSGGDIQYF.

The rearrangement links TRBV7-2 to TRBJ2-7; TRBD1 agrees at 12 bases. Trimming at V came to 2 bases and at J to 4 bases, leaving 12 bases not matched to a gene. This CDR3 is built from 18 residues. The germline gives CDR1 SGHTA, CDR2 FQGNSA. The CDR3 loop reads CASSLNSPGQGAPYEQYV. The CDR3 nucleotides read TGTGCCAGCAGCTTAAATTCACCGGGACAGGGGGCACCGTACGAGCAGTACGTC.

The chain has TRBV19 and TRBJ2-3; tentative D call: TRBD2 (5 bases). The V gene lost 4 bases and the J gene lost 3 bases, with 8 bases spanning the gap. CDR1 LNHDA and CDR2 SQIVND come from the germline V gene (reference sequence). The CDR3 loop spans 13 amino acids. CDR3 sequence reads: CASSNRGTDTQYF. CDR3 in DNA: TGTGCCAGTAGTAATCGGGGTACAGATACGCAGTATTTT.

The V call is TRBV19, the J call TRBJ2-3; 8 bases are shared with TRBD1. CDR1 is LNHDA, CDR2 SQIVND, per germline (reference sequence). V was pared by 5 bases and J by 5 bases, with 12 bases of the junction left unmatched. The length of the CDR3 is 16 residues. The CDR3 region is CASSDNIGQGRDTQYF. The CDR3 DNA follows: TGTGCCAGTAGTGATAACATAGGACAGGGACGAGATACGCAGTATTTT.

J is TRBJ2-2 and V is TRBV25-1, with 8 bases identical to TRBD2. Germline CDR1 is MGHDK and CDR2 is SYGVNS. The CDR3 has 17 residues. V was clipped by 4 bases and J by 1 base; unmatched bases: 8. For the CDR3, the DNA is TGTGCCAGCAGTGCGGACACCCGGGGGGGGAACACCGGGGAGCTGTTTTTT. Translating gives CASSADTRGGNTGELFF.

The chain carries TRBV5-6 and TRBJ1-5, with D possibly matching TRBD1 (5 bases). The CDR3 contains 15 residues. The germline V gene has CDR1 SGHDT and CDR2 YYEEEE. With 4 bases removed from V and 2 bases from J, the gap between germline ends came to 13 bases. The CDR3 nucleotides read TGTGCCAGCAGCAGGGGACTGGTGCGCAATCAGCCCCAGCATTTT. Protein: CASSRGLVRNQPQHF.

This chain uses TRBV5-1 with TRBJ2-1, with 8 bases that match TRBD2. CDR1 is SGHRS, CDR2 YFSETQ, per germline. Losses at the gene ends were 0 bases for V and 2 bases for J; bases not matched to a gene: 4. This CDR3 has 16 residues. The CDR3 spells CASSLEGSGTYNEQFF. The CDR3, as DNA: TGCGCCAGCAGCTTGGAGGGTAGCGGGACCTACAATGAGCAGTTCTTC.

CDR3: CAWSVWLAREQYF. The CDR3 DNA sequence: TGTGCCTGGAGTGTCTGGCTAGCGCGGGAGCAGTACTTC. The genes are TRBV30 and TRBJ2-7; weak D call: TRBD2 (6 bases). V was pared by 0 bases and J by 7 bases, with 13 bases between. The germline CDR1 and CDR2 sequences are GTSNPN and SVGIG (reference sequence). This CDR3 is 13 amino acids long. Using reference TRBV30 and TRBJ2-7 for the parts outside the CDR3, the full variable domain is SQTIHQWPATLVQPVGSPLSLECTVEGTSNPNLYWYRQAAGRGLQLLFYSVGIGQISSEVPQNLSASRPQDRQFILSSKKLLLSDSGFYLCAWSVWLAREQYFGPGTRLTVT.